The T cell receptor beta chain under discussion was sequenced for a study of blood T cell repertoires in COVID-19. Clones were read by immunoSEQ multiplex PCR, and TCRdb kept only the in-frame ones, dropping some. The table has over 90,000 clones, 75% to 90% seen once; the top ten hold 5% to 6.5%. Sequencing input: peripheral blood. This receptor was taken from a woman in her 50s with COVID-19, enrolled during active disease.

This CDR3 is CASSLGLAGGPYNEQFF. In DNA form, the CDR3 reads TGCGCCAGCAGCTTGGGACTAGCGGGGGGGCCCTACAATGAGCAGTTCTTC. This chain connects TRBV5-1 to TRBJ2-1, with TRBD2 identical over 14 bases. J lost 2 bases, V lost 0 bases, and 1 base had no gene match. Germline CDR1 reads SGHRS; CDR2 reads YFSETQ. This CDR3 is 17 amino acids long.